This T cell receptor beta chain was sequenced for a study of T cells after yellow fever vaccination. Study-level information: With SMART-Seq v4 Ultra Low Input, the fractions containing low cell numbers were prepared.

This clonotype was observed a handful of times. Its antigen is not known. TCR cDNA was made by 5'RACE template switching, adding a universal primer site and UMIs. TCRdb ran MiXCR on the 5' RACE reads and lists one entry per CDR3 protein. This sample has around 340,000 distinct CDR3 sequences, with about 12% found just once. Germline assignment: CDR1 SQVTM and CDR2 ANQGSEA. CDR3 length equals 13 residues. V was pared by 6 bases and J by 9 bases, with 15 bases between. General observations from the study: Abundant clonotypes from the bulk population could get into FACS-sorted repertoires as contaminants.

Sequencing was performed on CD4+ T cells sorted from PBMCs, taken 15 days after the yellow fever booster vaccination. The TCR originated in a man aged 18-30 years who received the YFV17D yellow fever vaccine. The chain joins TRBV29-1 to TRBJ1-6; tentatively, D is TRBD1 (5 bases). This CDR3 reads CSVGGVGGSPLHF. The CDR3 nucleotides are TGCAGCGTCGGAGGGGTGGGGGGTTCACCCCTCCACTTT.